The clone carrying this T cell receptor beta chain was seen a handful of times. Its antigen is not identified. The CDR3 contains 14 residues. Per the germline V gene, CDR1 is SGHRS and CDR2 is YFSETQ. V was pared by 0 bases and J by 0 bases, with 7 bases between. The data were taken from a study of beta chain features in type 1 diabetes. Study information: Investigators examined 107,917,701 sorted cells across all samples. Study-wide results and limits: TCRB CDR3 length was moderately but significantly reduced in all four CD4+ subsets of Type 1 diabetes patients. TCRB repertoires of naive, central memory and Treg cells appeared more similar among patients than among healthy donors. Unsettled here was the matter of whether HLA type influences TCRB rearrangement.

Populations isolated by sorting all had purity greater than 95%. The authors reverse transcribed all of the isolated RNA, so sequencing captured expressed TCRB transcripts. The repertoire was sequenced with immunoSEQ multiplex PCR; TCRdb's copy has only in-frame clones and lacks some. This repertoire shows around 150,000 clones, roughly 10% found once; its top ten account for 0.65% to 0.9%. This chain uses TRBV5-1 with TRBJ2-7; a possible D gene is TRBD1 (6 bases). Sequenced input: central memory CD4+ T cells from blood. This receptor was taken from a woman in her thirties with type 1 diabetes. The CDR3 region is CASSLGTVSYEQYF. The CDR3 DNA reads TGCGCCAGCAGCTTGGGGACAGTCTCCTACGAGCAGTACTTC.